Presented here are 19 T cell receptor beta chains from one specimen sequenced in a study of T cell responses to AZD1222 COVID-19 vaccine. Here immunoSEQ multiplex PCR was the method, and the copy in TCRdb shows in-frame clones only, minus some. The profile shows just under 150,000 clones, over 75% of them singletons. The input for sequencing was peripheral blood, taken 28 days after the second dose of the MenACWY control vaccine. These receptors came from an adult who received the MenACWY meningococcal vaccine as a control.

This clone was seen just once. The chain employs TRBV25-1 and TRBJ1-2, with unresolved D. The germline V and J ends were trimmed by 2 bases and 5 bases, with 6 bases remaining between them. The CDR3 runs to 12 residues. Germline V CDR1 and CDR2: MGHDK, SYGVNS. CDR3 region: CASSEVDYGYTF. The CDR3 DNA follows: TGTGCCAGCAGTGAAGTTGATTATGGCTACACCTTC.

V is TRBV7-2 and J is TRBJ2-2; 9 bases match TRBD1. Germline V gives CDR1 SGHTA, CDR2 FQGNSA. Trimming removed 8 bases from V and 6 bases from J; junction bases left unmatched: 7. There are 14 residues in the CDR3. The CDR3: CASRDRAFSGELFF. CDR3 DNA: TGTGCCAGCCGGGACAGGGCGTTTTCCGGGGAGCTGTTTTTT. Combining the CDR3 with reference TRBV7-2 and TRBJ2-2 gives the whole variable domain GAGVSQSPSNKVTEKGKDVELRCDPISGHTALYWYRQSLGQGLEFLIYFQGNSAPDKSGLPSDRFSAERTGGSVSTLTIQRTQQEDSAVYLCASRDRAFSGELFFGEGSRLTVL.

The chain is built from TRBV10-3 and TRBJ2-1; tentatively, D is TRBD1 (6 bases). This CDR3 region has 13 residues. The germline V and J ends were trimmed by 6 bases and 6 bases, with 12 bases remaining between them. Per germline, CDR1 ENHRY and CDR2 SYGVKD. The CDR3 reads CAIRGGVPNEQFF. The CDR3 bases are TGTGCCATCAGAGGGGGAGTCCCCAATGAGCAGTTCTTC.

The chain combines TRBV7-9 with TRBJ1-3, with D tentatively TRBD1 (5 bases). Germline V gives CDR1 SEHNR, CDR2 FQNEAQ (reference sequence). The CDR3 totals 16 residues. The germline V and J ends were trimmed by 1 base and 5 bases, with 15 bases remaining between them. This CDR3 is CASSLERAGQRNTIYF. The CDR3 DNA reads as TGTGCCAGCAGCTTAGAACGGGCAGGGCAAAGAAACACCATATATTTT.

The chain carries TRBV6-5 and TRBJ1-1; D uncertain. The V and J ends lost 5 bases and 0 bases respectively, with 10 bases between them. Germline CDR1 and CDR2: MNHEY and SVGAGI. CDR3 length equals 14 residues. CDR3 bases: TGTGCCAGCAGTACGACCCTCATGAACACTGAAGCTTTCTTT. Amino acids: CASSTTLMNTEAFF.

V gene TRBV3-1 (or the pseudogene TRBV3-2) combines with J gene TRBJ2-7, with 7 nucleotides matching TRBD2. CDR3 length equals 15 residues. Germline V gives CDR1 LGHDT, CDR2 YNNKEL (reference sequence). Trimming at V came to 1 base and at J to 2 bases, leaving 5 bases not matched to a gene. CDR3 amino acids: CASSQGASGTYEQYF. Written as DNA, the CDR3 is TGTGCCAGCAGCCAAGGGGCTAGCGGAACCTACGAGCAGTACTTC.

The V and J genes are TRBV12-3 or TRBV12-4 and TRBJ2-5; D uncertain. The CDR3 is made up of 13 amino acids. With 6 bases removed from V and 3 bases from J, the gap between germline ends came to 11 bases. In nucleotides, the CDR3 is TGTGCCAGCAGGTATAATAGTAAAGAGACCCAGTACTTC. Translating it yields CASRYNSKETQYF.

The V and J genes are TRBV2 and TRBJ1-6; a weak D match, TRBD1 (5 bases). CDR3 length equals 16 residues. Between the trimmed V and J ends, which lost 7 bases and 3 bases, there was a span of 16 bases. Germline V lookup: CDR1 SNHLY, CDR2 FYNNEI. This CDR3 is CASTPRGGIYNSPLHF. DNA for the CDR3: TGTGCCAGCACCCCTCGGGGGGGGATCTATAATTCACCCCTCCACTTT.

The chain joins TRBV5-1 to TRBJ1-1; D gene unclear. CDR3 length: 15 residues. Trimming took 1 base from V and 3 from J, leaving 13 bases between them. The V gene's germline CDR1 is SGHRS and CDR2 YFSETQ. The CDR3 DNA sequence: TGCGCCAGCAGCTTGAGACCCGTGCGGGACACTGAAGCTTTCTTT. Amino acid sequence: CASSLRPVRDTEAFF.

The table lists this clone with a count of one. The rearrangement links TRBV14 to TRBJ2-5; TRBD2 might be the D (6 bases). This CDR3 is built from 13 residues. Trimming removed 4 bases from V and 5 bases from J, with 11 bases in between. Germline-derived CDR1 and CDR2 are SGHDN and FVKESK. This CDR3 reads CASSLQGRETQYF. DNA for the CDR3: TGTGCCAGCAGCCTCCAAGGGAGGGAGACCCAGTACTTC. Variable domain in full (rest from reference TRBV14 and TRBJ2-5): EAGVTQFPSHSVIEKGQTVTLRCDPISGHDNLYWYRRVMGKEIKFLLHFVKESKQDESGMPNNRFLAERTGGTYSTLKVQPAELEDSGVYFCASSLQGRETQYFGPGTRLLVL.

The genes are TRBV19 and TRBJ2-1; no clear D gene. This CDR3 comprises 15 residues. Trimming cost V 1 base and J 4 bases, with 11 bases left between them. The germline V gene has CDR1 LNHDA and CDR2 SQIVND (reference sequence). The CDR3 sequence is CASSIGSSVYNEQFF. CDR3 bases: TGTGCCAGTAGTATAGGGAGTTCAGTATACAATGAGCAGTTCTTC.

This chain uses TRBV5-1 with TRBJ1-4; TRBD1 is a possible D gene (5 bases). Trimming removed 5 bases at V and 8 bases at J, with 25 bases between. The germline gives CDR1 SGHRS, CDR2 YFSETQ. The CDR3 sequence is 17 residues long. The CDR3, as DNA: TGCGCCAGCAGGGGGGTCGGCTCTATCGGGCCTGGGGAAAAACTGTTTTTT. Translated, it gives CASRGVGSIGPGEKLFF.

V gene TRBV6-5 combines with J gene TRBJ2-3, with unresolved D. Trimming took off 0 bases at V and 5 bases at J, with 6 bases between the two ends. CDR1 and CDR2 (germline): MNHEY, SVGAGI. This CDR3 has 13 residues. CDR3 residues: CASSYSRGDTQYF. CDR3 in DNA: TGTGCCAGCAGTTACTCTCGCGGAGATACGCAGTATTTT.

This chain links TRBV2 with TRBJ1-6; TRBD1 matches at 7 bases. V dropped 9 bases and J dropped 7; count of bases not matched to a gene: 9. The CDR3 loop spans 14 amino acids. The germline V gene has CDR1 SNHLY and CDR2 FYNNEI. The CDR3 spells CARRSGTENSPLHF. CDR3 nucleotide sequence: TGTGCCAGGAGATCAGGGACAGAGAATTCACCCCTCCACTTT. The full variable domain, rest sourced from reference TRBV2 and TRBJ1-6, is EPEVTQTPSHQVTQMGQEVILRCVPISNHLYFYWYRQILGQKVEFLVSFYNNEISEKSEIFDDQFSVERPDGSNFTLKIRSTKLEDSAMYFCARRSGTENSPLHFGNGTRLTVT.

V is TRBV2 and J is TRBJ1-1; D is possibly TRBD1 (5 bases). V lost 10 bases, J lost 5 bases, and 20 bases lay in between. Germline-derived CDR1 and CDR2 are SNHLY and FYNNEI. The CDR3 contains 14 residues. The CDR3 region has the DNA TGTGCCACCGGAGCGGCCCTTGGGGGAACTGAAGCTTTCTTT. Translating it yields CATGAALGGTEAFF.

The genes are TRBV19 and TRBJ1-5; 8 nucleotides align to TRBD1. CDR3 length equals 16 residues. Losses at the gene ends were 7 bases for V and 4 bases for J; bases not matched to a gene: 12. Germline lookup yields CDR1 LNHDA and CDR2 SQIVND (reference sequence). The CDR3 region is CASTPLGQGGNQPQHF. In DNA, the CDR3 is TGTGCCAGTACCCCACTTGGACAGGGCGGAAATCAGCCCCAGCATTTT.

The chain employs TRBV5-1 and TRBJ2-2, with D hard to call. CDR1 is SGHRS, CDR2 YFSETQ, per germline. V lost 4 bases, J lost 3 bases, and 10 bases lay in between. The CDR3 runs 14 residues. CDR3 bases: TGCGCCAGCAGCCCGGACGGCGACACCGGGGAGCTGTTTTTT. Translating it yields CASSPDGDTGELFF.

The V and J genes are TRBV11-3 and TRBJ1-1; unclear D gene. In germline, CDR1 is SGHNT, CDR2 YENEEA. V was pared by 2 bases and J by 7 bases, with 11 bases between. CDR3 length equals 13 residues. CDR3 sequence (DNA): TGTGCCAGCAGCTTAAGACGGGTCGATGAAGCTTTCTTT. It is translated as CASSLRRVDEAFF.

This clone has just one count. V usage is TRBV4-2 and J usage is TRBJ2-2, with 7 bases aligning to TRBD1. Per the germline V gene, CDR1 is LGHNA and CDR2 is YNFKEQ. J was trimmed by 1 base and V by 0 bases; bases with no gene match: 5. The CDR3 is made up of 17 amino acids. The chain's CDR3 is CASSQDKGALNTGELFF. The CDR3 nucleotides are TGTGCCAGCAGCCAAGATAAGGGGGCGCTGAACACCGGGGAGCTGTTTTTT.